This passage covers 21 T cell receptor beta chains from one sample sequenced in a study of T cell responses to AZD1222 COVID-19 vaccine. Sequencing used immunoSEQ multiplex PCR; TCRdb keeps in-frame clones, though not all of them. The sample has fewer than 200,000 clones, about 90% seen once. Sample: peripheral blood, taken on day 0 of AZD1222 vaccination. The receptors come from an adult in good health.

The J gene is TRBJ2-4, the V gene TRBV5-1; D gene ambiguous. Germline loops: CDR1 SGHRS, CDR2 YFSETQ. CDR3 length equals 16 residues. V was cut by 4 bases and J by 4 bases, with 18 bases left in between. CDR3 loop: CASSPSPETVKNIQYF. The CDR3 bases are TGCGCCAGCAGCCCAAGCCCCGAGACGGTGAAAAACATTCAGTACTTC.

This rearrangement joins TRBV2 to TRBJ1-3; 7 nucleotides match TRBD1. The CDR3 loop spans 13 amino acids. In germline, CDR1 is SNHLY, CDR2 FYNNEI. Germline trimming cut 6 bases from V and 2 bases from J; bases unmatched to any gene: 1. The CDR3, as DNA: TGTGCCAGCAGGCAGGGGGCTGGAAACACCATATATTTT. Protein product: CASRQGAGNTIYF.

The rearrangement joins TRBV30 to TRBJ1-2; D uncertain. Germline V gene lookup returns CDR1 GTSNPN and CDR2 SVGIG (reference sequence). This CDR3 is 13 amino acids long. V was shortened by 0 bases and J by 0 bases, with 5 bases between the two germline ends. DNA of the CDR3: TGTGCCTGGAGTGTAATAGCTAACTATGGCTACACCTTC. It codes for CAWSVIANYGYTF. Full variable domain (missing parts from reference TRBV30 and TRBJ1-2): SQTIHQWPATLVQPVGSPLSLECTVEGTSNPNLYWYRQAAGRGLQLLFYSVGIGQISSEVPQNLSASRPQDRQFILSSKKLLLSDSGFYLCAWSVIANYGYTFGSGTRLTVV.

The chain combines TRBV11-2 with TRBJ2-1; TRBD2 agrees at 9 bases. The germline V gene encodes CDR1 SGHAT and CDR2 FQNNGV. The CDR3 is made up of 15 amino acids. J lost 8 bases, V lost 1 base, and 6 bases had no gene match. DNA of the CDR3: TGTGCCAGCAGCTTAGGGGCGGGAGGGCCTTATGAGCAGTTCTTC. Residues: CASSLGAGGPYEQFF.

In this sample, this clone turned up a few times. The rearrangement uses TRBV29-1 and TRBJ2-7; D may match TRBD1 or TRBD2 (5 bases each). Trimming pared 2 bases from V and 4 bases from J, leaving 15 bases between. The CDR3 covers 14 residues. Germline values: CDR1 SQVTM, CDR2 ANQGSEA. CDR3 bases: TGCAGCGTTGAATGGGCAGGTGGGGGTTACGAGCAGTACTTC. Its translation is CSVEWAGGGYEQYF.

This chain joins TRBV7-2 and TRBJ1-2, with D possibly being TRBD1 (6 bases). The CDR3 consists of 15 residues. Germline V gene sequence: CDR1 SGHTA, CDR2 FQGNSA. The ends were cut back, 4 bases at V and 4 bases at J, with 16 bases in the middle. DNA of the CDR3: TGTGCCAGCAGCTCTAGGGTACAGGGACTCTATGGCTACACCTTC. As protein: CASSSRVQGLYGYTF. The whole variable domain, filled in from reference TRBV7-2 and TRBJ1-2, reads GAGVSQSPSNKVTEKGKDVELRCDPISGHTALYWYRQSLGQGLEFLIYFQGNSAPDKSGLPSDRFSAERTGGSVSTLTIQRTQQEDSAVYLCASSSRVQGLYGYTFGSGTRLTVV.

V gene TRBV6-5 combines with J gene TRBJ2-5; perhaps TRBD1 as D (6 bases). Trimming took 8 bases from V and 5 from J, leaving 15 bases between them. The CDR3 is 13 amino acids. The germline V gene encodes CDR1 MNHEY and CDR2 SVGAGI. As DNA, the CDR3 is TGTGCCAGCTCCCCGCAGGGGCGGGAGACCCAGTACTTC. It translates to CASSPQGRETQYF.

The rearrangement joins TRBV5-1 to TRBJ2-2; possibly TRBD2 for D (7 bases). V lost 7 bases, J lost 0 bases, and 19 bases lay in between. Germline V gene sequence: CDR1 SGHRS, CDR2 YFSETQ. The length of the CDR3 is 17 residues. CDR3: CASLSGGGATNTGELFF. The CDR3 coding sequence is TGCGCCAGCCTCTCGGGCGGGGGCGCCACGAACACCGGGGAGCTGTTTTTT.

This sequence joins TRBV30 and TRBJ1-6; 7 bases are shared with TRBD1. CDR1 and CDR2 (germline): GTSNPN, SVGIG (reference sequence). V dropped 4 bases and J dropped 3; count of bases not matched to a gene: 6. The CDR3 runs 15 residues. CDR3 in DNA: TGTGCCTGGACCCCCTGGACAGGCTATAATTCACCCCTCCACTTT. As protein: CAWTPWTGYNSPLHF. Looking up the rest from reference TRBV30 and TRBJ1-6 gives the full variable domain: SQTIHQWPATLVQPVGSPLSLECTVEGTSNPNLYWYRQAAGRGLQLLFYSVGIGQISSEVPQNLSASRPQDRQFILSSKKLLLSDSGFYLCAWTPWTGYNSPLHFGNGTRLTVT.

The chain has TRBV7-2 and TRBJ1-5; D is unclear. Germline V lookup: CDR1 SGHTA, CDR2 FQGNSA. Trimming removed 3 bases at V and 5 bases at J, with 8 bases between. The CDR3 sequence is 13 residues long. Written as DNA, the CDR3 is TGTGCCAGCAGCTTCCAGGACGATCAGCCCCAGCATTTT. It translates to CASSFQDDQPQHF.

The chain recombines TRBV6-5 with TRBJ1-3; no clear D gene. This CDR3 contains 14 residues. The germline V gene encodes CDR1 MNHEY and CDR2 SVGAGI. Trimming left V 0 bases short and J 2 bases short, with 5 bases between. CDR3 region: CASSYSRTGNTIYF. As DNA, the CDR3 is TGTGCCAGCAGTTACTCGAGGACTGGAAACACCATATATTTT.

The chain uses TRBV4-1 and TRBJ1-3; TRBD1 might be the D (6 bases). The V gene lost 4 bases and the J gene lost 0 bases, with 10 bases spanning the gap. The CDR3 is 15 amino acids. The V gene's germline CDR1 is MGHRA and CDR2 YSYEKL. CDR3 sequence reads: CASSPTGTSGNTIYF. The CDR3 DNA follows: TGCGCCAGCAGCCCAACAGGGACCTCTGGAAACACCATATATTTT.

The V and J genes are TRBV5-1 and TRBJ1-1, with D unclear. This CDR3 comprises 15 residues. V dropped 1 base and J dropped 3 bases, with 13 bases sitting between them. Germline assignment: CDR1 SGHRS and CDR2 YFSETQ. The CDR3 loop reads CASSLIGVGDTEAFF. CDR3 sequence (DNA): TGCGCCAGCAGCTTGATCGGGGTCGGGGACACTGAAGCTTTCTTT.

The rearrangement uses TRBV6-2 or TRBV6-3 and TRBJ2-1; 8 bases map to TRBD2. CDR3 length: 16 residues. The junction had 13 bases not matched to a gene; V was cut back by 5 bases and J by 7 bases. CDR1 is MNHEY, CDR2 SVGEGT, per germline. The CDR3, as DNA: TGTGCCAGCAGTACGGCACGGGGGGGCGAGCTGAATGAGCAGTTCTTC. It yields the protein CASSTARGGELNEQFF.

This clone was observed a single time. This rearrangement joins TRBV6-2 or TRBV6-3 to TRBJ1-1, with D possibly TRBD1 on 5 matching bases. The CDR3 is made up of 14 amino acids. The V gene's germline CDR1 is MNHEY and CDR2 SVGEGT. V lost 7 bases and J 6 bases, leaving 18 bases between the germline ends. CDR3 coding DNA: TGTGCCAGCAACCCCCTAACGGGGGTCTCTGAAGCTTTCTTT. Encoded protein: CASNPLTGVSEAFF.

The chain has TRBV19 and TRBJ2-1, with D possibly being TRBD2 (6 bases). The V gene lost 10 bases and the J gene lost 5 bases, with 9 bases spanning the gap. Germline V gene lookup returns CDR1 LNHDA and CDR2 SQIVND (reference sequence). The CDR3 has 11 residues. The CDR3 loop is CATAGNNEQFF. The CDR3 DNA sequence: TGTGCCACCGCGGGAAACAATGAGCAGTTCTTC.

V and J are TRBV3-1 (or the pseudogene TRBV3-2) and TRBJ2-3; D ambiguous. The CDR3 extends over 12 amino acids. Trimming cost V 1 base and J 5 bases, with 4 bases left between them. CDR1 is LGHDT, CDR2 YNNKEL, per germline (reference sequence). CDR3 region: CASSQAKDTQYF. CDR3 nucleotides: TGTGCCAGCAGCCAAGCAAAAGATACGCAGTATTTT.

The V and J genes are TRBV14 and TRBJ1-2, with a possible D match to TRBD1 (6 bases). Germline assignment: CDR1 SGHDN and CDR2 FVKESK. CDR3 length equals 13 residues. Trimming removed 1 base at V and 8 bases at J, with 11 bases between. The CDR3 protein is CASSQGQVGGYTF. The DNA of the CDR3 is TGTGCCAGCAGCCAAGGACAGGTCGGCGGCTACACCTTC.

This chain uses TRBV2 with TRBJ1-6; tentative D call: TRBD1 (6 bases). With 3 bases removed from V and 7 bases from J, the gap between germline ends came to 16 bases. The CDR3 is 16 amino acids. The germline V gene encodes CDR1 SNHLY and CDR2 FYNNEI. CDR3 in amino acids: CASSEGGGGWNSPLHF. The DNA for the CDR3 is TGTGCCAGCAGTGAGGGAGGGGGGGGTTGGAATTCACCCCTCCACTTT.

The CDR3 sequence: CASSYSGFEQYF. The CDR3 nucleotides are TGTGCCAGCAGTTACTCTGGGTTCGAGCAGTACTTC. The chain couples TRBV6-5 to TRBJ2-7, with D unclear. The CDR3 spans 12 residues. From germline, CDR1 is MNHEY and CDR2 SVGAGI. V lost 0 bases to trimming and J lost 6 bases, with 6 bases between them.

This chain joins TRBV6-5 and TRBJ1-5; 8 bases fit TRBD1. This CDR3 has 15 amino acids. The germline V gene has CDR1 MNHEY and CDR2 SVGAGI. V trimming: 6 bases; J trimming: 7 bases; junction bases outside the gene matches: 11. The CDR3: CASSSDQGARQPQHF. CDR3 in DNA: TGTGCCAGCAGCAGCGACCAGGGGGCGAGGCAGCCCCAGCATTTT.